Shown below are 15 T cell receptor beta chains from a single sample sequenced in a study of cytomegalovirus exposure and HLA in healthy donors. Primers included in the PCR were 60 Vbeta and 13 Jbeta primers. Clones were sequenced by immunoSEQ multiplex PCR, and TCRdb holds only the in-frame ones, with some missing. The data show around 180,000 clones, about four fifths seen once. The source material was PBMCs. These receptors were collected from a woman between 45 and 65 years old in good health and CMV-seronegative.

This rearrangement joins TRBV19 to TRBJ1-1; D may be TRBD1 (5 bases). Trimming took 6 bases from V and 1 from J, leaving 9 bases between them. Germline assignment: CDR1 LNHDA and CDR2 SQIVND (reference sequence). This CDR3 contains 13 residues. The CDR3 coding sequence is TGTGCCAGTAGATTCAGGGAGAACACTGAAGCTTTCTTT. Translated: CASRFRENTEAFF.

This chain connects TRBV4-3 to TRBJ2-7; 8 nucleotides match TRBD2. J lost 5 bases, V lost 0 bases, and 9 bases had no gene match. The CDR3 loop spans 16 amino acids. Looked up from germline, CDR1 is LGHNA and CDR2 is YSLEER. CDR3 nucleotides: TGCGCCAGCAGCCAAGATGGCCGGGAGGGGGTCCACGAGCAGTACTTC. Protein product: CASSQDGREGVHEQYF.

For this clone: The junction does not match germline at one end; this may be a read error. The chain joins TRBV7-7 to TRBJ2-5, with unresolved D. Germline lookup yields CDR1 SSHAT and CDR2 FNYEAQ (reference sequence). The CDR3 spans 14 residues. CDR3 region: CASSLAGYQETQYF. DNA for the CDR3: TGTGCTAGCAGCTTAGCCGGGTACCAAGAGACCCAGTACTTC.

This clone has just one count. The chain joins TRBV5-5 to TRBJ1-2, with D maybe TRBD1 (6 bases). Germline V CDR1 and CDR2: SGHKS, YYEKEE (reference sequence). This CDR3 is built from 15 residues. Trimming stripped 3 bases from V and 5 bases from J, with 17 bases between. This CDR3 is CASSSSPGVGYGYTF. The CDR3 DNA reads TGTGCCAGCAGCTCGTCCCCAGGGGTAGGGTATGGCTACACCTTC.

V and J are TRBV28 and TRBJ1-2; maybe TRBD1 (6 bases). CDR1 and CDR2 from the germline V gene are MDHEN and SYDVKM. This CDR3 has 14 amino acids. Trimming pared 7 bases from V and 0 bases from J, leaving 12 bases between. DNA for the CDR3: TGTGCCAGCAACTCGGACAGAGCTAACTATGGCTACACCTTC. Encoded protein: CASNSDRANYGYTF.

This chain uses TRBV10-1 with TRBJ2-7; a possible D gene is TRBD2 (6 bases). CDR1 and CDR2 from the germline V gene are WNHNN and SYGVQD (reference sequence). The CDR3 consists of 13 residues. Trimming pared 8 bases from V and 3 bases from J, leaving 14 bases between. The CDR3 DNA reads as TGCGCCAGCGTCAACGGGGGATACTACGAGCAGTACTTC. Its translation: CASVNGGYYEQYF.

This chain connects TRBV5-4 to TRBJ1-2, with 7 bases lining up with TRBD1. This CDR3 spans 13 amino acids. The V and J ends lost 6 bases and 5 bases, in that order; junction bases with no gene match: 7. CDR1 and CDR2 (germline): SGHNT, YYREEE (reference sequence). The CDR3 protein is CASKGDSPYGYTF. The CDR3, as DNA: TGTGCCAGCAAAGGGGACAGCCCGTATGGCTACACCTTC.

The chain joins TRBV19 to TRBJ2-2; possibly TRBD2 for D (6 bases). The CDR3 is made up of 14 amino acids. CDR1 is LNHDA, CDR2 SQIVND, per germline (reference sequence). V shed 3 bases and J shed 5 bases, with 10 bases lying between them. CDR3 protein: CASSIEGRTGELFF. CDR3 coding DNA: TGTGCCAGTAGTATTGAGGGGAGGACCGGGGAGCTGTTTTTT.

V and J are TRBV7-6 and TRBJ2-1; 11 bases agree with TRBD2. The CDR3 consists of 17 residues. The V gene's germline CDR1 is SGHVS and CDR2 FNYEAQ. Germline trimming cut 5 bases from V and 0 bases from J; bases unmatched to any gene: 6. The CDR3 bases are TGTGCCAGCAGCGAAACTAGCGGGGGAAGCTCCTACAATGAGCAGTTCTTC. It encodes CASSETSGGSSYNEQFF.

CDR3 coding DNA: TGTGCCAGTAGTATCGGGGGGGGGACAGGGGTAGGCAATCAGCCCCAGCATTTT. Translation gives CASSIGGGTGVGNQPQHF. The genes are TRBV19 and TRBJ1-5, with TRBD1 matching over 10 bases. This CDR3 region has 18 residues. The V and J ends lost 3 bases and 2 bases, in that order; junction bases with no gene match: 10. Germline CDR1 LNHDA, CDR2 SQIVND (reference sequence).

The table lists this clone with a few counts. Here the CDR3 reads CASSLVGSRTGGANVLTF. The CDR3 DNA reads as TGCGCCAGCAGCTTGGTCGGGAGTAGGACGGGAGGGGCCAACGTCCTGACTTTC. The V and J genes are TRBV5-1 and TRBJ2-6, with a weak D call TRBD2 (6 bases). This CDR3 spans 18 amino acids. Germline V gene lookup returns CDR1 SGHRS and CDR2 YFSETQ. Trimming stripped 0 bases from V and 4 bases from J, with 17 bases between.

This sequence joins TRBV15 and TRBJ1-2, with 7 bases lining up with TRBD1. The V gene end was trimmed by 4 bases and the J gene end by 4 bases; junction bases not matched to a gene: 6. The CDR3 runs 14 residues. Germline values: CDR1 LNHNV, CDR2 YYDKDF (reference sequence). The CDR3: CATSTGQAFYGYTF. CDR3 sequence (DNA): TGTGCCACCAGCACCGGACAGGCATTCTATGGCTACACCTTC.

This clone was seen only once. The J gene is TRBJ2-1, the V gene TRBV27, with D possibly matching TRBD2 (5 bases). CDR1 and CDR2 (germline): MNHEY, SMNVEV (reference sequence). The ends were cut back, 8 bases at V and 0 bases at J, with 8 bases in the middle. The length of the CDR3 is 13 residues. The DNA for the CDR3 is TGTGCCAGCCGAGGGAGCTCCTACAATGAGCAGTTCTTC. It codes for CASRGSSYNEQFF.

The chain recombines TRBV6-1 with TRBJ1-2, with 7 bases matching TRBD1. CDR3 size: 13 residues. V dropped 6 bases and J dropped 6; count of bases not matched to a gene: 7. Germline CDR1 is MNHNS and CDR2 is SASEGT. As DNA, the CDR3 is TGTGCCAGCAGGCATCAGGGGGTACATGGCTACACCTTC. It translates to CASRHQGVHGYTF.

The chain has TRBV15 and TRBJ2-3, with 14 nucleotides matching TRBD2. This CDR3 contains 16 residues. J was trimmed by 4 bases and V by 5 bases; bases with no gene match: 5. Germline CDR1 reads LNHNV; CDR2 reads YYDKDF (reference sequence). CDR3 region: CATSPRLAGGADTQYF. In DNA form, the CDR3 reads TGTGCCACCAGCCCTCGACTAGCGGGAGGGGCAGATACGCAGTATTTT.